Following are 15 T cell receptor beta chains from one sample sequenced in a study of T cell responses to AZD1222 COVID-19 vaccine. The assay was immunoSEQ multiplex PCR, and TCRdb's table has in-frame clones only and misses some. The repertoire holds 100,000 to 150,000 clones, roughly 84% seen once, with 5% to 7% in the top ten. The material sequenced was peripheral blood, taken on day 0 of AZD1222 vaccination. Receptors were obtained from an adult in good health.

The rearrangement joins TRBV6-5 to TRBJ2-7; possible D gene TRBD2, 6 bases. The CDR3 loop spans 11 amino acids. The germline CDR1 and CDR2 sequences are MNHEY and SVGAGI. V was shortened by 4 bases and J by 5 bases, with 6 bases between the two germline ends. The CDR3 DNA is TGTGCCAGCAGTTGGGGGGACGAGCAGTACTTC. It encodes CASSWGDEQYF.

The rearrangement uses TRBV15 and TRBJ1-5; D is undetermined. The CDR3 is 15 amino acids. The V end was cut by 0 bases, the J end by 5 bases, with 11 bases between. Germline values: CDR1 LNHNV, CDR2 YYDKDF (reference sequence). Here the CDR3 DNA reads TGTGCCACCAGCAGAGAAGGCCAGCAGTATCAGCCCCAGCATTTT. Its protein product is CATSREGQQYQPQHF.

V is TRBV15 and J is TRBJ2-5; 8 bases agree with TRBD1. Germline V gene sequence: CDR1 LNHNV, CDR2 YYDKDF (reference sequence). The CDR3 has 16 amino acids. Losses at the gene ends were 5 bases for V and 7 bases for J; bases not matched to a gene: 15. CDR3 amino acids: CATSQGQGAIGGTQYF. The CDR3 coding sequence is TGTGCCACCAGCCAGGGCCAGGGGGCTATTGGGGGGACCCAGTACTTC.

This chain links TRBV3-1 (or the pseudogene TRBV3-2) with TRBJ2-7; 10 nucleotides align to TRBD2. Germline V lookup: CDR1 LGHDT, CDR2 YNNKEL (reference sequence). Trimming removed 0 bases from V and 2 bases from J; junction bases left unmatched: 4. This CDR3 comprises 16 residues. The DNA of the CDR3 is TGTGCCAGCAGCCAAGATTGGGGGACTAGCGCCTACGAGCAGTACTTC. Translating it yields CASSQDWGTSAYEQYF.

As DNA, the CDR3 is TGTGCCAGCTCCTCACCCCGTCCCGAGCAGTACTTC. Protein: CASSSPRPEQYF. This rearrangement joins TRBV9 to TRBJ2-7; no clear D. CDR1 and CDR2 (germline): SGDLS, YYNGEE. This CDR3 contains 12 residues. The V gene lost 7 bases and the J gene lost 6 bases, with 14 bases spanning the gap.

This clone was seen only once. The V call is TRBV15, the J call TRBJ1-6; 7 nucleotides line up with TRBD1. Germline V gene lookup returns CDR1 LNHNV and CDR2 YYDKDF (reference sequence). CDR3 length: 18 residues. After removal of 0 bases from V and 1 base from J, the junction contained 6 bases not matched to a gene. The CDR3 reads CATSRDRDSRSYNSPLHF. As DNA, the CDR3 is TGTGCCACCAGCAGAGATCGGGACAGTAGGTCCTATAATTCACCCCTCCACTTT.

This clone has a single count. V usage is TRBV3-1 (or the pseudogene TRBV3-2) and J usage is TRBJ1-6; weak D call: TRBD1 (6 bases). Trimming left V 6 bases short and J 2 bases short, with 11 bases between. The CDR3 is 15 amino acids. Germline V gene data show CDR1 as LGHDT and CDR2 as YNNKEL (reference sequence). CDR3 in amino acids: CASRHWDTYNSPLHF. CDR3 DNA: TGTGCCAGCAGGCACTGGGACACCTATAATTCACCCCTCCACTTT.

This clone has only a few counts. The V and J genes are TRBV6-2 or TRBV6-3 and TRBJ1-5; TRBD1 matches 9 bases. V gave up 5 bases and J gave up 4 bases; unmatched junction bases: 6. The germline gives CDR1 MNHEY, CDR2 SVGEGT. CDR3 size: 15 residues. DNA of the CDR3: TGTGCCAGCAGTGGTTCCGGGACAGGGAATCAGCCCCAGCATTTT. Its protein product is CASSGSGTGNQPQHF.

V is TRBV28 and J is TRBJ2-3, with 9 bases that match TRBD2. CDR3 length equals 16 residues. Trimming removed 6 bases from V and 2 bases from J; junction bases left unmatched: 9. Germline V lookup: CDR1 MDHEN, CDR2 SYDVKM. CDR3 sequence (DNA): TGTGCCAGCAGCCAACATAGCGGGGGACCCACAGATACGCAGTATTTT. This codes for CASSQHSGGPTDTQYF.

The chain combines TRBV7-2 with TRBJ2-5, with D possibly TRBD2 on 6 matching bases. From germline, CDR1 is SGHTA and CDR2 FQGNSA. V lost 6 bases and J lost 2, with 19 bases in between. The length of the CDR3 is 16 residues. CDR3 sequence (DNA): TGTGCCAGCAGACGGGGAGGTGGGCCAGGGCAAGAGACCCAGTACTTC. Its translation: CASRRGGGPGQETQYF. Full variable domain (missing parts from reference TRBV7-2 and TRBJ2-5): GAGVSQSPSNKVTEKGKDVELRCDPISGHTALYWYRQSLGQGLEFLIYFQGNSAPDKSGLPSDRFSAERTGGSVSTLTIQRTQQEDSAVYLCASRRGGGPGQETQYFGPGTRLLVL.

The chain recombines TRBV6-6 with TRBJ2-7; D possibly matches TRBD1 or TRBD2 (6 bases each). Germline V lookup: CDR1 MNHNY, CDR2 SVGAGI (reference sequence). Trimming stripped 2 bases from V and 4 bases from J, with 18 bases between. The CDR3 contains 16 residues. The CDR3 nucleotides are TGTGCCAGCAGTTACCGAAGAGTGGGGGGCCAGTACGAGCAGTACTTC. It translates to CASSYRRVGGQYEQYF.

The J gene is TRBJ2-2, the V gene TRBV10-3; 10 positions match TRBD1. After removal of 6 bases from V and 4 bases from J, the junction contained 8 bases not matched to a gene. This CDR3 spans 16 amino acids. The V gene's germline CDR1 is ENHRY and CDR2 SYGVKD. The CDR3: CAIRRGTGVSTGELFF. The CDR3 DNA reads TGTGCCATCAGGCGCGGGACAGGGGTGTCCACCGGGGAGCTGTTTTTT.

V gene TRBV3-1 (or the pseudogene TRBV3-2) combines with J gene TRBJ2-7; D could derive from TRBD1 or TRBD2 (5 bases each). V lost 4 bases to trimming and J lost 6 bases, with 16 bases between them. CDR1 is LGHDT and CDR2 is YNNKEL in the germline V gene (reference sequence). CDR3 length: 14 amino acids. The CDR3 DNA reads TGTGCCAGCAGCCTTTGGGACGCGCGGGCCGAGCAGTACTTC. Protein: CASSLWDARAEQYF.

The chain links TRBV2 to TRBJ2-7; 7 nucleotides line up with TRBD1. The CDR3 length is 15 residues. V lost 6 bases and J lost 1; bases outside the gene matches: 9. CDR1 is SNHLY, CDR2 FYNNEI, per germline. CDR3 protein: CASSLLDRLSYEQYF. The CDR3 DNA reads TGTGCCAGCAGCCTTCTGGACAGGTTATCCTACGAGCAGTACTTC.

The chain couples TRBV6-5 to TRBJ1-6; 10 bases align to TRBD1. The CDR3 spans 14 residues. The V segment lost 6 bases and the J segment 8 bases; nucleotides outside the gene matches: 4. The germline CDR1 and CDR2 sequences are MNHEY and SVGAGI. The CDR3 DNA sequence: TGTGCCAGCAGGGGGACAGGGGTATATTCACCCCTCCACTTT. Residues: CASRGTGVYSPLHF.